The rows below give T cell receptor beta chains drawn from one sample of a study of T-cell memory formation after mild COVID-19. MiXCR, run by TCRdb on the 5' RACE reads, gives a single entry per CDR3 protein. The repertoire holds around 310,000 distinct CDR3 sequences, with 20% to 25% as singletons. Sequencing used PBMCs or a T cell subset sorted from them (not recorded which). These TCRs come from a young man who had mild COVID-19 (a few samples of this study predate the infection). Cell type and time point are not known. Both conserved end residues are trimmed from each CDR3. Some rows mark clone size as missing; the rest say once, few, many or name a class of expanded clone.

>TRBV11-2|TRBJ1-1|-
ASSLEFGRGTEAF
>TRBV7-2|TRBJ2-2|many
ASSLSRNTGELF
>TRBV5-5|TRBJ1-4|many
ASSLAPGRGDEKLF
>TRBV3-1|TRBJ2-5|-
ASSTGIRGETQY
>TRBV2|TRBJ1-4|few
ASSELGGTNEKLF
>TRBV7-9|TRBJ1-6|few
ASSLEGQGNSPLH
>TRBV6-5|TRBJ2-2|-
ASSYVTGELF
>TRBV10-3|TRBJ2-7|few
AIRATSGGYEQY
>TRBV6-2/TRBV6-3|TRBJ1-5|few
ASSYSPTAKSQH
>TRBV5-6|TRBJ2-5|-
ASSFRDRGETQY
>TRBV7-8|TRBJ2-5|-
ASSLATQEETQY
>TRBV20-1|TRBJ2-3|-
SASTSGRFDTQY
>TRBV12-3/TRBV12-4|TRBJ2-7|few
ASSKGGSSYEQY
>TRBV7-3|TRBJ2-1|-
ASSEPGQYNEQF
>TRBV7-6|TRBJ1-1|few
ASSLPEQGAVTEAF
>TRBV20-1|TRBJ2-7|few
SAVFRETYEQY
>TRBV7-9|TRBJ1-1|-
ASSLEGQGEAF
>TRBV7-6|TRBJ2-7|few
ASSRSGNNIEQY
>TRBV24-1|TRBJ2-1|few
ATSGGAGLQF
>TRBV7-2|TRBJ1-2|-
ASSLREVVVYGYT
>TRBV5-1|TRBJ1-1|-
ASSSLGGGTEAF
>TRBV5-6|TRBJ1-5|-
AWFREQPQH
>TRBV24-1|TRBJ1-1|few
ATSDSDREAF
>TRBV2|TRBJ2-5|few
ASRTGLAGGRETQY
>TRBV7-9|TRBJ2-7|once
ASSFGRVDVYEQY
>TRBV4-3|TRBJ2-4|-
ASSQDWVAVAKNIQY
>TRBV12-3/TRBV12-4|TRBJ1-4|-
ASSLTGLQLF
>TRBV5-1|TRBJ2-1|once
ASSLVAGGRYEQF
>TRBV27|TRBJ1-5|-
ASSSGTGGKQPQH
>TRBV7-9|TRBJ1-2|-
ASSFIGQGSSGYT
>TRBV29-1|TRBJ2-5|few
SVEKGTQY
>TRBV5-1|TRBJ1-1|-
ASSLNGARANTEAF
>TRBV12-3/TRBV12-4|TRBJ2-1|-
ASSLVGTSGDTYNEQF
>TRBV7-2|TRBJ2-3|many
ASSARQFPDTQY
>TRBV20-1|TRBJ1-3|few
SARVASANTIY
>TRBV2|TRBJ1-1|few
ASSRQAGTEAF
>TRBV20-1|TRBJ1-6|few
SAHTAGFGNSPLH
>TRBV7-3|TRBJ2-3|-
ASSLIAADTQY
>TRBV11-2|TRBJ2-1|few
ASSPLTGGHNEQF
>TRBV5-4|TRBJ2-5|few
ASSTGPGTGEGETQY
>TRBV9|TRBJ1-2|few
ASSVESRAGANYGYT
>TRBV7-9|TRBJ2-2|few
ASSIGQSGELF
>TRBV20-1|TRBJ1-1|-
SAAYGTTNTEAF
>TRBV4-2|TRBJ1-5|few
ASSPQENSNQPQH
>TRBV9|TRBJ2-3|many
ASSVEGISTDTQY
>TRBV20-1|TRBJ1-2|-
SARHGAYGYT
>TRBV5-1|TRBJ2-7|many
ASSLRGGRNNYEQY
>TRBV21-1|TRBJ1-2|-
ASSNPRGRLAYGYT
>TRBV9|TRBJ1-2|-
ASSVDQGNYGYT
>TRBV12-3/TRBV12-4|TRBJ1-4|few
ASSSGTGAPGKLF
>TRBV7-9|TRBJ2-1|many
ASSLGLRYNEQF
>TRBV5-4|TRBJ2-6|few
ATGHSGANVLT
>TRBV12-3/TRBV12-4|TRBJ2-5|-
ASSLSRKETQY
>TRBV20-1|TRBJ2-3|-
SARSLGGEDTQY
>TRBV5-5|TRBJ2-1|once
ASSWTDNDQF
>TRBV20-1|TRBJ2-2|-
SARDRGRAGELF
>TRBV5-1|TRBJ2-1|many
ASSLNSRTQNEQF